A single sample gave rise to the 12 T cell receptor beta chains below, sequenced in a study of identical twins. TCRdb reanalysed the 5' RACE reads using MiXCR and keeps one entry per CDR3 protein. The data show over 600,000 distinct CDR3 sequences, 21% seen once. The same specimen was also included in a second study, on T cells expressing NK-cell markers.

The sample consisted of PBMCs. These receptors all come from a woman aged 18-29 years in good health.

This clonotype was picked up many times. The rearrangement joins TRBV20-1 to TRBJ1-2, with a weak D call TRBD1 (6 bases). CDR1 is DFQATT and CDR2 is SNEGSKA in the germline V gene (reference sequence). The length of the CDR3 is 12 residues. Trimming took 6 bases from V and 7 from J, leaving 15 bases between them. CDR3 region: CSAQQQGLGYTF. In nucleotides, the CDR3 is TGCAGTGCCCAACAACAGGGTCTTGGCTACACCTTC.

The table lists this clonotype with a few counts. The rearrangement joins TRBV24-1 to TRBJ2-7; the match to TRBD1 covers 9 bases. Germline-derived CDR1 and CDR2 are KGHDR and SFDVKD. This CDR3 spans 15 amino acids. V shed 5 bases, J shed 3 bases, and the junction held 7 bases outside the gene matches. The CDR3 bases are TGTGCCACCAGTGTTCCCGGGACAGGGAACTACGAGCAGTACTTC. It translates to CATSVPGTGNYEQYF.

The genes are TRBV6-1 and TRBJ1-5; D unclear. Trimming took 7 bases from V and 5 from J, leaving 15 bases between them. CDR3 size: 14 residues. CDR1 is MNHNS and CDR2 is SASEGT in the germline V gene. The CDR3 reads CASTYAADYQPQHF. The CDR3, as DNA: TGTGCCAGCACCTACGCGGCAGACTATCAGCCCCAGCATTTT.

This chain joins TRBV20-1 and TRBJ2-1; 10 nucleotides match TRBD2. V dropped 2 bases and J dropped 7; count of bases not matched to a gene: 5. CDR1 DFQATT and CDR2 SNEGSKA come from the germline V gene (reference sequence). This CDR3 has 14 amino acids. CDR3: CSARLAGVSNEQFF. The DNA for the CDR3 is TGCAGTGCTAGACTAGCGGGAGTAAGTAATGAGCAGTTCTTC.

This sequence joins TRBV6-2 or TRBV6-3 and TRBJ2-1, with D possibly being TRBD1 or TRBD2 (5 bases each). V lost 7 bases, J lost 8 bases, and 21 bases lay in between. The CDR3 is 15 residues long. Germline V gene sequence: CDR1 MNHEY, CDR2 SVGEGT. CDR3 sequence (DNA): TGTGCCAGCACCGTAAGGGACGCAGAGATCGATGAGCAGTTCTTC. Its protein is CASTVRDAEIDEQFF.

V is TRBV11-1 and J is TRBJ2-1; 10 bases are shared with TRBD2. Trimming took 5 bases from V and 4 from J; bases not matched to a gene: 14. The CDR3 is made up of 18 amino acids. CDR1 SGHAT and CDR2 FQDESV come from the germline V gene (reference sequence). The CDR3 region is CASSPLIGLTSGYNEQFF. CDR3 nucleotide sequence: TGTGCCAGCAGCCCCCTTATTGGGCTGACTAGCGGGTACAATGAGCAGTTCTTC.

The rearrangement links TRBV29-1 to TRBJ2-1, with 9 nucleotides matching TRBD2. Germline V gene data show CDR1 as SQVTM and CDR2 as ANQGSEA. With V trimmed by 0 bases and J by 6 bases, 12 bases remained unmatched. This CDR3 comprises 17 residues. The CDR3 DNA is TGCAGCGTTGAAGATTGGACTAGCGCTACGAGGTTCAATGAGCAGTTCTTC. Its translation: CSVEDWTSATRFNEQFF.

In this sample, this clonotype turned up a few times. J is TRBJ2-2 and V is TRBV4-2; no firm D call. CDR3 size: 17 residues. Germline CDR1 and CDR2: LGHNA and YNFKEQ. The V end lost 0 bases, the J end lost 3 bases, and 14 bases lay between the germline ends. This CDR3 reads CASSQDYEGADTGELFF. DNA of the CDR3: TGTGCCAGCAGCCAAGATTACGAAGGCGCAGACACCGGGGAGCTGTTTTTT.

The sample holds many counts of this clonotype. The V and J genes are TRBV6-2 or TRBV6-3 and TRBJ2-7, with a tentative D call TRBD1 (6 bases). Trimming stripped 8 bases from V and 2 bases from J, with 16 bases between. The germline V gene encodes CDR1 MNHEY and CDR2 SVGEGT. The CDR3 contains 14 residues. The DNA of the CDR3 is TGTGCCAGCCGTCCCGGACAGAGACCCTACGAGCAGTACTTC. Residues: CASRPGQRPYEQYF.

In its sample, this clonotype was seen a few times. The chain has TRBV20-1 and TRBJ2-3; the match to TRBD2 covers 7 bases. V gave up 8 bases and J gave up 1 base; unmatched junction bases: 6. The CDR3 has 13 residues. CDR1 and CDR2 (germline): DFQATT, SNEGSKA (reference sequence). The CDR3 region has the DNA TGCAGTCCCCTACGGGAGGGCACAGATACGCAGTATTTT. Translation gives CSPLREGTDTQYF.

This clonotype has a handful of counts. CDR3 protein: CAISESEGYTF. DNA of the CDR3: TGTGCCATCAGTGAGTCGGAGGGCTACACCTTC. V is TRBV10-3 and J is TRBJ1-2, with D unclear. Trimming removed 0 bases from V and 8 bases from J, with 4 bases in between. The CDR3 consists of 11 residues. The germline CDR1 and CDR2 sequences are ENHRY and SYGVKD.

This clonotype has more than one count but fewer than ten. V is TRBV20-1 and J is TRBJ2-1, with D perhaps being TRBD1 or TRBD2 (5 bases each). Deletions cut 5 bases from V and 5 bases from J, with 16 bases between. The CDR3 is made up of 14 amino acids. Germline CDR1 reads DFQATT; CDR2 reads SNEGSKA (reference sequence). The chain's CDR3 is CSALGPQSHNEQFF. The DNA for the CDR3 is TGCAGTGCTCTGGGACCTCAGTCCCACAATGAGCAGTTCTTC.